Below, 13 T cell receptor beta chains from the same sample are listed, as sequenced in a study of cytomegalovirus exposure and HLA in healthy donors. Researchers ran the PCR with 60 Vbeta and 13 Jbeta primers. Repertoires were generated with immunoSEQ multiplex PCR, while TCRdb's copy carries only in-frame clones and drops some. The sample lists under 150,000 clones; about three quarters were seen once. Specimen: PBMCs. The receptors come from a woman in her thirties in good health and CMV-seronegative.

The CDR3 DNA sequence: TGTGCTAGTGGTTACCCGTTACACGAAAAACTGTTTTTT. Its protein is CASGYPLHEKLFF. This chain links TRBV12-5 with TRBJ1-4, with no clear D. There are 13 residues in the CDR3. The V end lost 4 bases, the J end lost 8 bases, and 11 bases lay between the germline ends. Per the germline V gene, CDR1 is LGHNT and CDR2 is FRNRAP.

The chain recombines TRBV15 with TRBJ1-1, with D unclear. CDR3 length: 14 residues. Germline CDR1 reads LNHNV; CDR2 reads YYDKDF (reference sequence). Deletions cut 6 bases from V and 4 bases from J, with 15 bases between. In nucleotides, the CDR3 is TGTGCCACCAGTCCGGGTGGCCCCTCCACTGAAGCTTTCTTT. Encoded protein: CATSPGGPSTEAFF. The whole variable domain, filled in from reference TRBV15 and TRBJ1-1, reads DAMVIQNPRYQVTQFGKPVTLSCSQTLNHNVMYWYQQKSSQAPKLLFHYYDKDFNNEADTPDNFQSRRPNTSFCFLDIRSPGLGDTAMYLCATSPGGPSTEAFFGQGTRLTVV.

CDR3 loop: CASSYPDQPQHF. CDR3 DNA sequence: TGTGCCAGCAGTTACCCCGATCAGCCCCAGCATTTT. This rearrangement joins TRBV6-6 to TRBJ1-5; D gene unclear. V shed 2 bases and J shed 5 bases, with 4 bases lying between them. Germline-derived CDR1 and CDR2 are MNHNY and SVGAGI (reference sequence). This CDR3 has 12 residues.

The gene calls are TRBV6-4 and TRBJ2-5; D is perhaps TRBD2 (7 bases). CDR1 MRHNA and CDR2 SNTAGT come from the germline V gene. The V end lost 6 bases, the J end lost 1 base, and 12 bases lay between the germline ends. The CDR3 runs 14 residues. CDR3 DNA: TGTGCCAGCAGGACTCGGGGGGCCCAAGAGACCCAGTACTTC. As protein: CASRTRGAQETQYF.

The chain is built from TRBV5-1 and TRBJ2-3; D is possibly TRBD2 (6 bases). V lost 0 bases and J 6 bases, leaving 23 bases between the germline ends. The CDR3 spans 18 residues. Germline CDR1 reads SGHRS; CDR2 reads YFSETQ. The CDR3 sequence: CASSLVPPKRGSPDTQYF. For the CDR3, the DNA is TGCGCCAGCAGCTTGGTGCCCCCAAAACGGGGGAGCCCGGATACGCAGTATTTT.

The chain combines TRBV10-3 with TRBJ1-1; D is perhaps TRBD1 (5 bases). This CDR3 is 13 amino acids long. Trimming took off 3 bases at V and 5 bases at J, with 10 bases between the two ends. Germline CDR1 reads ENHRY; CDR2 reads SYGVKD. CDR3 in DNA: TGTGCCATCAGTGACTGGGGGAGGACTGAAGCTTTCTTT. Translation: CAISDWGRTEAFF.

The CDR3 DNA reads as TGCGCCAGGGGGAGGGGGACCAACACTGAAGCTTTCTTT. Its protein product is CARGRGTNTEAFF. The chain employs TRBV5-1 and TRBJ1-1; weak D call: TRBD1 (6 bases). With 8 bases removed from V and 2 bases from J, the gap between germline ends came to 13 bases. The CDR3 is 13 residues long. Germline CDR1 reads SGHRS; CDR2 reads YFSETQ.

The gene calls are TRBV7-9 and TRBJ1-5, with D possibly being TRBD1 (6 bases). Trimming shortened V by 5 bases and J by 9 bases, and 14 bases separated the two germline ends. From germline, CDR1 is SEHNR and CDR2 FQNEAQ (reference sequence). This CDR3 comprises 13 residues. The CDR3 coding sequence is TGTGCCAGCAGCCCAAGCGGGGGGCCGCCCCAGCATTTT. Residues: CASSPSGGPPQHF.

This rearrangement joins TRBV19 to TRBJ1-1; 9 bases are a match to TRBD1. This CDR3 comprises 13 residues. J lost 4 bases, V lost 7 bases, and 4 bases had no gene match. Germline assignment: CDR1 LNHDA and CDR2 SQIVND (reference sequence). Here the CDR3 DNA reads TGTGCCAGTATTCTACAGGGGGCCACTGAAGCTTTCTTT. This codes for CASILQGATEAFF.

The rearrangement joins TRBV21-1 to TRBJ1-2; the table gives TRBD1 as D, unverified against the DNA. TRBV21-1 is marked as a pseudogene. The CDR3 length is 17 residues. The CDR3 here is CASSRTGIYNLAYGYTF. CDR3 nucleotides: TGTGCCAGCAGCCGGACAGGAATATATAATTTGGCCTATGGCTACACCTTC.

V and J are TRBV29-1 and TRBJ2-2; perhaps TRBD2 as D (5 bases). This CDR3 is built from 13 residues. Trimming removed 3 bases at V and 1 base at J, with 6 bases between. The germline V gene has CDR1 SQVTM and CDR2 ANQGSEA. CDR3 residues: CSVEGRNTGELFF. The CDR3 DNA reads as TGCAGCGTTGAGGGGAGGAACACCGGGGAGCTGTTTTTT.

CDR3 region: CSVEDPPRQGANYGYTF. The CDR3 DNA reads as TGCAGCGTTGAAGATCCGCCCCGACAGGGGGCCAACTATGGCTACACCTTC. The V and J genes are TRBV29-1 and TRBJ1-2; 10 bases match TRBD1. The CDR3 contains 17 residues. Germline lookup yields CDR1 SQVTM and CDR2 ANQGSEA. Germline trimming cut 0 bases from V and 2 bases from J; bases unmatched to any gene: 9.

The sample holds one count of this clone. The chain has TRBV15 and TRBJ1-1; 10 nucleotides agree with TRBD1. The V and J ends lost 5 bases and 0 bases, in that order; junction bases with no gene match: 6. Germline-derived CDR1 and CDR2 are LNHNV and YYDKDF (reference sequence). This CDR3 spans 16 amino acids. CDR3 loop: CATSPRTGGLNTEAFF. The DNA for the CDR3 is TGTGCCACCAGCCCGCGGACAGGGGGACTGAACACTGAAGCTTTCTTT.